A selection of T cell receptor beta chains follows, all from one sample in a study of blood T cell repertoires in COVID-19. Sequencing was performed with immunoSEQ multiplex PCR; in TCRdb, only in-frame clones are kept and a portion is missing. Of 250,000 or so clones listed, 91% are singletons. The sample taken for sequencing was PBMCs or T cells enriched from blood (not recorded which). These receptors were obtained from a human donor in a cohort exposed to, infected with or recovered from COVID-19 (not recorded which). The donor label of this sample is uncertain. Both conserved end residues are part of each CDR3. A D gene is named only where the DNA matches it firmly. Not all rows give a size; the values are once, few, many and, for expanded clones, a class.

j_gene	abundance	v_gene	d_gene	CDR3aa	CDR3nt
TRBJ2-7	.	TRBV7-2	TRBD1	CASSLGQKNEQYF	TGTGCCAGCAGCTTGGGACAGAAGAACGAGCAGTACTTC
TRBJ1-5	once	TRBV18	.	CASSPLRGSNQPQHF	TGTGCCAGCTCACCACTTAGGGGTAGCAATCAGCCCCAGCATTTT
TRBJ2-7	.	TRBV13	TRBD2	CASSSGTRSSYEQYF	TGTGCCAGCAGCTCCGGGACTAGGAGCTCCTACGAGCAGTACTTC
TRBJ2-7	once	TRBV9	TRBD2	CASSVGTSRYEQYF	TGTGCCAGCAGCGTAGGGACTAGTCGGTACGAGCAGTACTTC
TRBJ2-5	.	TRBV18	.	CASSPPVGQGETQYF	TGTGCCAGCTCACCACCAGTAGGGCAGGGAGAGACCCAGTACTTC
TRBJ1-1	.	TRBV28	TRBD1	CASSLHQGGGTEAFF	TGTGCCAGCAGTCTCCACCAGGGGGGCGGCACTGAAGCTTTCTTT
TRBJ1-1	.	TRBV6-2/TRBV6-3	TRBD1	CASSPGQGFIIVTEAFF	TGTGCCAGCAGCCCTGGACAGGGTTTCATCATCGTCACTGAAGCTTTCTTT
TRBJ1-5	.	TRBV7-9	.	CASSLVPGNGNQPQHF	TGTGCCAGCAGCTTAGTGCCGGGAAATGGCAATCAGCCCCAGCATTTT
TRBJ1-5	.	TRBV30	TRBD1	CAWSAHDRGPQHF	TGTGCCTGGAGTGCCCATGACAGGGGGCCCCAGCATTTT
TRBJ2-3	.	TRBV10-3	.	CAISESPRGDTQYF	TGTGCCATCAGTGAGTCGCCTAGGGGGGATACGCAGTATTTT
TRBJ1-1	.	TRBV3-1/TRBV3-2	.	CASSGAGSHTEAFF	TGTGCCTCGAGCGGGGCAGGGTCCCACACTGAAGCTTTCTTT
TRBJ2-7	once	TRBV5-4	.	CASSPDKLSSYEQYF	TGTGCCAGCAGCCCTGACAAGCTAAGCTCCTACGAGCAGTACTTC